The 26 T cell receptor beta chains reported below all come from one sample, sequenced in a study of technical replicates of blood from a handful of donors. Libraries were prepared by immunoSEQ multiplex PCR; TCRdb keeps only in-frame clonotypes and omits some of them. This sample has some 17,000 clones, with 86% found just once. The sequenced material came from PBMCs. Receptor source: a human donor in good health.

The chain recombines TRBV18 with TRBJ1-4; no firm D call. In germline, CDR1 is KGHSH, CDR2 LQKENI. CDR3 length: 17 residues. V was trimmed by 4 bases and J by 0 bases, leaving 15 bases between them. The CDR3 protein is CASSQFAAASTNEKLFF. In nucleotides, the CDR3 is TGTGCCAGCTCACAGTTTGCGGCAGCTTCAACTAATGAAAAACTGTTTTTT.

The chain combines TRBV6-4 with TRBJ2-1; D unresolved. This CDR3 spans 13 amino acids. Trimming took off 4 bases at V and 4 bases at J, with 8 bases between the two ends. Germline V gives CDR1 MRHNA, CDR2 SNTAGT. The DNA for the CDR3 is TGTGCCAGCAGTGCCGAGAGTTACAATGAGCAGTTCTTC. As protein: CASSAESYNEQFF.

The chain is built from TRBV6-5 and TRBJ1-1; TRBD1 agrees at 10 bases. The CDR3 sequence is 15 residues long. J lost 7 bases, V lost 2 bases, and 7 bases had no gene match. The germline V gene has CDR1 MNHEY and CDR2 SVGAGI. The CDR3 loop is CASSYKGQGISEAFF. DNA of the CDR3: TGTGCCAGCAGTTACAAGGGACAGGGGATTAGTGAAGCTTTCTTT.

This rearrangement joins TRBV19 to TRBJ2-7; 9 bases are shared with TRBD1. With V trimmed by 7 bases and J by 5 bases, 6 bases remained unmatched. This CDR3 is 13 amino acids long. From germline, CDR1 is LNHDA and CDR2 SQIVND (reference sequence). In DNA, the CDR3 is TGTGCCAGTACTGGACAGGGGAGGAACGAGCAGTACTTC. Translated: CASTGQGRNEQYF.

This clone was counted once. J is TRBJ2-3 and V is TRBV11-1; tentatively, D is TRBD2 (5 bases). CDR1 and CDR2 from the germline V gene are SGHAT and FQDESV (reference sequence). This CDR3 contains 16 residues. Trimming cost V 4 bases and J 0 bases, with 14 bases left between them. The CDR3 loop reads CASSSLEGGSTDTQYF. CDR3 coding DNA: TGTGCCAGCAGCTCCCTCGAGGGCGGTAGCACAGATACGCAGTATTTT.

Notes on this clone: An end of the junction differs from the germline gene, which may be a read error. V gene TRBV30 combines with J gene TRBJ2-3, with 11 bases identical to TRBD1. The CDR3 is 12 amino acids. The germline gives CDR1 GTSNPN, CDR2 SVGIG (reference sequence). The CDR3 loop reads CAWVRGQGVVLF. The CDR3, as DNA: TGTGCCTGGGTGAGGGGACAGGGGGTTGTGTTGTTT.

The chain uses TRBV7-8 and TRBJ1-3, with D hard to call. Trimming shortened V by 2 bases and J by 4 bases, and 9 bases separated the two germline ends. The CDR3 spans 14 residues. CDR1 and CDR2 (germline): SGHVS, FQNEAQ. The chain's CDR3 is CASSLSSRGNTIYF. DNA for the CDR3: TGTGCCAGCAGCTTATCCTCTCGGGGAAACACCATATATTTT.

The chain has TRBV10-3 and TRBJ2-7; 10 bases line up with TRBD2. The V gene's germline CDR1 is ENHRY and CDR2 SYGVKD. The V gene end was trimmed by 10 bases and the J gene end by 7 bases; junction bases not matched to a gene: 10. The CDR3 runs to 13 residues. For the CDR3, the DNA is TGTGCCACCCTTGGACTAGCGGAGGCAGAGCAGTACTTC. Translation gives CATLGLAEAEQYF.

The chain couples TRBV13 to TRBJ2-3; D not certain. Trimming stripped 1 base from V and 2 bases from J, with 7 bases between. The germline V gene has CDR1 PRHDT and CDR2 FYEKMQ (reference sequence). This CDR3 comprises 14 residues. The chain's CDR3 is CASSLERHTDTQYF. The CDR3 DNA is TGTGCCAGCAGCTTAGAGCGCCACACAGATACGCAGTATTTT.

The chain combines TRBV2 with TRBJ2-5, with TRBD1 matching over 8 bases. The CDR3 contains 15 residues. With V trimmed by 7 bases and J by 5 bases, 12 bases remained unmatched. CDR1 is SNHLY and CDR2 is FYNNEI in the germline V gene. The CDR3 is CASTPRSGGGETQYF. CDR3 nucleotides: TGTGCCAGCACCCCGAGGTCAGGGGGCGGCGAGACCCAGTACTTC. Looking up the rest from reference TRBV2 and TRBJ2-5 gives the full variable domain: EPEVTQTPSHQVTQMGQEVILRCVPISNHLYFYWYRQILGQKVEFLVSFYNNEISEKSEIFDDQFSVERPDGSNFTLKIRSTKLEDSAMYFCASTPRSGGGETQYFGPGTRLLVL.

The rearrangement uses TRBV11-2 and TRBJ1-1, with 8 bases aligning to TRBD1. The CDR3 consists of 15 residues. Looked up from germline, CDR1 is SGHAT and CDR2 is FQNNGV. J lost 1 base, V lost 2 bases, and 3 bases had no gene match. The CDR3 DNA reads TGTGCCAGCAGCTTACAGACAGGGGAGAACACTGAAGCTTTCTTT. Protein sequence: CASSLQTGENTEAFF.

J is TRBJ2-1 and V is TRBV19, with 12 bases lining up with TRBD2. CDR3 length: 14 residues. V lost 7 bases and J lost 5; bases outside the gene matches: 3. Germline V CDR1 and CDR2: LNHDA, SQIVND (reference sequence). Written as DNA, the CDR3 is TGTGCCAGTACCTGGACTAGCGGGAACAATGAGCAGTTCTTC. Residues: CASTWTSGNNEQFF.

The chain employs TRBV5-6 and TRBJ2-1; TRBD2 aligns across 14 bases. With V trimmed by 2 bases and J by 1 base, 2 bases remained unmatched. CDR1 SGHDT and CDR2 YYEEEE come from the germline V gene. The CDR3 loop spans 17 amino acids. In DNA, the CDR3 is TGTGCCAGCAGCTTCCGACTAGCGGGAGGGTCCTACAATGAGCAGTTCTTC. Its translation is CASSFRLAGGSYNEQFF.

J is TRBJ2-3 and V is TRBV29-1; the D is unclear. Between the trimmed V and J ends, which lost 3 bases and 0 bases, there was a span of 10 bases. Germline V gene lookup returns CDR1 SQVTM and CDR2 ANQGSEA. The CDR3 loop spans 14 amino acids. The CDR3 DNA reads as TGCAGCGTTGATGTGGAGCCTAGCACAGATACGCAGTATTTT. This gives the protein CSVDVEPSTDTQYF.

The V gene is TRBV7-6, the J gene TRBJ1-1; D is possibly TRBD1 (6 bases). This CDR3 spans 13 amino acids. The germline V gene has CDR1 SGHVS and CDR2 FNYEAQ. V was clipped by 5 bases and J by 2 bases, with 9 bases between them. For the CDR3, the DNA is TGTGCCAGCAGCGCGGACAGCAACACTGAAGCTTTCTTT. This sequence encodes CASSADSNTEAFF.

V usage is TRBV5-6 and J usage is TRBJ2-5, with 9 bases that match TRBD2. V was pared by 0 bases and J by 5 bases, with 5 bases of the junction left unmatched. This CDR3 comprises 15 residues. Germline V gene lookup returns CDR1 SGHDT and CDR2 YYEEEE. Here the CDR3 reads CASSLVGSGRETQYF. The CDR3, as DNA: TGTGCCAGCAGCTTGGTGGGCAGCGGGAGGGAGACCCAGTACTTC.

V is TRBV21-1 and J is TRBJ2-7; the D call of TRBD2 is as the table states it, not checked on the DNA. TRBV21-1 is a known pseudogene. This CDR3 region has 17 residues. The CDR3 sequence: CASSTGTSGLVTYEQYF. CDR3 sequence (DNA): TGTGCCAGCAGCACCGGGACTAGCGGTTTAGTCACCTACGAGCAGTACTTC.

This clone was picked up one time. CDR3 residues: CASSKDGCLQETQYF. Here the CDR3 DNA reads TGTGCCAGCAGCAAAGATGGCTGCTTACAAGAGACCCAGTACTTC. This chain uses TRBV21-1 with TRBJ2-5; TRBD1, the D gene given by the table, was not confirmed from the DNA. TRBV21-1 is noted as a pseudogene. The length of the CDR3 is 15 residues.

This clone was counted once. The V and J genes are TRBV14 and TRBJ2-5; perhaps TRBD1 as D (5 bases). V was shortened by 0 bases and J by 13 bases, with 18 bases between the two germline ends. The CDR3 is 14 amino acids. Looked up from germline, CDR1 is SGHDN and CDR2 is FVKESK. The CDR3 is CASSQDVGYRLMYF. CDR3 in DNA: TGTGCCAGCAGCCAAGATGTGGGTTACAGGCTGATGTACTTC.

The V and J genes are TRBV7-6 and TRBJ2-7, with 8 bases lining up with TRBD1. J was trimmed by 5 bases and V by 1 base; bases with no gene match: 4. CDR3 length: 14 residues. The germline V gene encodes CDR1 SGHVS and CDR2 FNYEAQ. This chain's CDR3 is CASSLGQGADEQYF. The CDR3 DNA reads as TGTGCCAGCAGCTTAGGGCAGGGGGCCGACGAGCAGTACTTC. Variable domain in full (rest from reference TRBV7-6 and TRBJ2-7): GAGVSQSPRYKVTKRGQDVALRCDPISGHVSLYWYRQALGQGPEFLTYFNYEAQQDKSGLPNDRFSAERPEGSISTLTIQRTEQRDSAMYRCASSLGQGADEQYFGPGTRLTVT.

The V and J genes are TRBV7-9 and TRBJ2-1, with D uncertain. The V end was cut by 4 bases, the J end by 2 bases, with 12 bases between. The CDR3 has 15 residues. Germline V gene data show CDR1 as SEHNR and CDR2 as FQNEAQ (reference sequence). CDR3 amino acids: CASSSPVAPYNEQFF. In DNA, the CDR3 is TGTGCCAGCAGCTCACCAGTGGCACCCTACAATGAGCAGTTCTTC.

V usage is TRBV28 and J usage is TRBJ2-5; 9 bases line up with TRBD2. Looked up from germline, CDR1 is MDHEN and CDR2 is SYDVKM. Unmatched junction bases numbered 12, after V lost 8 bases and J lost 5 bases. This CDR3 contains 15 residues. CDR3 loop: CASVLYSGGGETQYF. In DNA form, the CDR3 reads TGTGCCAGCGTACTCTATAGCGGGGGAGGGGAGACCCAGTACTTC.

The genes are TRBV2 and TRBJ1-1; D is ambiguous. Germline CDR1 is SNHLY and CDR2 is FYNNEI. Trimming stripped 6 bases from V and 0 bases from J, with 8 bases between. The CDR3 is made up of 13 amino acids. The CDR3 here is CASRARLNTEAFF. Here the CDR3 DNA reads TGTGCCAGCAGGGCACGTTTGAACACTGAAGCTTTCTTT.

This chain connects TRBV9 to TRBJ2-2; 8 bases match TRBD2. The trim removed 0 bases at V and 1 base at J, leaving 8 bases unmatched. The CDR3 contains 18 residues. In germline, CDR1 is SGDLS, CDR2 YYNGEE. The CDR3 nucleotides are TGTGCCAGCAGCGTAGAGGTTAGCGGGAAGGGGAACACCGGGGAGCTGTTTTTT. It encodes CASSVEVSGKGNTGELFF.

The chain is built from TRBV2 and TRBJ1-5; 7 bases map to TRBD1. CDR3 length equals 13 residues. CDR1 and CDR2 (germline): SNHLY, FYNNEI. Losses at the gene ends were 3 bases for V and 4 bases for J; bases not matched to a gene: 0. This CDR3 reads CASSEGQNQPQHF. In nucleotides, the CDR3 is TGTGCCAGCAGTGAGGGACAGAATCAGCCCCAGCATTTT. The full variable domain, completed using reference TRBV2 and TRBJ1-5, is EPEVTQTPSHQVTQMGQEVILRCVPISNHLYFYWYRQILGQKVEFLVSFYNNEISEKSEIFDDQFSVERPDGSNFTLKIRSTKLEDSAMYFCASSEGQNQPQHFGDGTRLSIL.

The V call is TRBV18, the J call TRBJ2-4, with D possibly being TRBD2 (5 bases). The CDR3 extends over 12 amino acids. Germline V gene sequence: CDR1 KGHSH, CDR2 LQKENI. Trimming left V 2 bases short and J 9 bases short, with 8 bases between. The CDR3 region is CASSPDAGIQYF. For the CDR3, the DNA is TGTGCCAGCTCACCAGATGCGGGCATTCAGTACTTC.